The rows below give T cell receptor beta chains drawn from one sample of a study of blood T cell repertoires in COVID-19. Method: immunoSEQ multiplex PCR; TCRdb's copy keeps in-frame clones and lacks some. The sample lists 120,000 or so clones, around three quarters occurring once. Sequencing was carried out using peripheral blood. These receptor sequences come from a man aged 65-85 years with acute or convalescent COVID-19. Both conserved end residues are part of each CDR3. The order of the fields is J gene, CDR3 length, clone size, V gene, D gene, CDR3 protein, CDR3 DNA. The D gene is left open where the match is weak. A clone size is listed for some rows: how often the clone was seen (once, few, many), or a class if it is expanded.

TRBJ2-3	13	.	TRBV24-1	.	CATAGGSTDTQYF	TGTGCCACCGCTGGGGGGAGCACAGATACGCAGTATTTT
TRBJ2-1	15	.	TRBV21-1	.	CASPQRGQKHNEQFF	TGTGCCAGCCCCCAAAGAGGGCAGAAACACAATGAGCAGTTCTTC
TRBJ2-1	14	few	TRBV28	TRBD2	CASRRTSGGYEQFF	TGTGCCAGCAGAAGGACTAGCGGGGGCTATGAGCAGTTCTTC
TRBJ1-4	15	few	TRBV9	TRBD1	CASSPGTGSNEKLFF	TGTGCCAGCAGCCCAGGGACAGGGTCTAATGAAAAACTGTTTTTT
TRBJ1-1	15	.	TRBV18	.	CASSPTPILNTEAFF	TGTGCCAGCTCACCTACTCCGATATTGAACACTGAAGCTTTCTTT
TRBJ2-2	18	.	TRBV4-2	TRBD2	CASSLRLAGGDYTGELFF	TGTGCCAGCAGCCTACGACTAGCGGGGGGCGATTACACCGGGGAGCTGTTTTTT
TRBJ2-2	15	once	TRBV7-3	TRBD1	CASSSGQGSTGELFF	TGTGCCAGCAGCTCGGGACAGGGCAGCACCGGGGAGCTGTTTTTT
TRBJ2-7	16	.	TRBV6-5	.	CASSYFEGGTTYEQYF	TGTGCCAGCAGTTACTTTGAGGGAGGTACCACCTACGAGCAGTACTTC
TRBJ2-1	14	.	TRBV3-1/TRBV3-2	.	CASSHQGSRNEQFF	TGTGCCAGCAGCCACCAGGGATCTCGCAATGAGCAGTTCTTC
TRBJ2-3	11	.	TRBV20-1	.	CSARQGDTQYF	TGCAGTGCTAGACAGGGAGATACGCAGTATTTT
TRBJ2-2	14	.	TRBV18	.	CASSPSTGQGELFF	TGTGCCAGCTCACCAAGCACAGGGCAAGGGGAGCTGTTTTTT
TRBJ2-3	13	.	TRBV11-2	TRBD2	CASFREGTDTQYF	TGTGCCAGTTTCCGGGAGGGTACAGATACGCAGTATTTT
TRBJ1-1	15	.	TRBV19	TRBD1	CASSSVGTGRTEAFF	TGTGCCAGTAGTTCAGTGGGGACAGGGAGGACTGAAGCTTTCTTT
TRBJ2-1	11	.	TRBV5-6	.	CASSSPRGQFF	TGTGCCAGCAGCTCCCCGCGGGGGCAGTTCTTC
TRBJ2-1	15	.	TRBV6-6	TRBD1	CASSPGTGGSNEQFF	TGTGCCAGCAGTCCCGGGACAGGGGGCTCAAATGAGCAGTTCTTC
TRBJ1-6	12	.	TRBV7-2	.	CASSAGISPLHF	TGTGCCAGCAGCGCAGGGATTTCACCCCTCCACTTT
TRBJ2-7	13	.	TRBV19	.	CATYRVSSYEQYF	TGTGCCACTTACAGGGTAAGCTCCTACGAGCAGTACTTC
TRBJ2-1	15	.	TRBV7-8	.	CASSLPWGLYNEQFF	TGTGCCAGCAGCTTACCCTGGGGCCTCTACAATGAGCAGTTCTTC
TRBJ1-6	15	.	TRBV9	.	CASSVEGVNNSPLHF	TGTGCCAGCAGCGTAGAAGGGGTCAATAATTCACCCCTCCACTTT
TRBJ1-1	15	.	TRBV29-1	TRBD1	CSVQGAGNMNTEAFF	TGCAGCGTTCAGGGGGCAGGGAATATGAACACTGAAGCTTTCTTT
TRBJ2-1	17	.	TRBV4-1	TRBD2	CASSQHEVAGAYNEQFF	TGCGCCAGCAGCCAGCATGAGGTAGCGGGAGCCTACAATGAGCAGTTCTTC
TRBJ2-5	15	.	TRBV7-2	.	CASSFRVGEGETQYF	TGTGCCAGCAGCTTCCGAGTCGGCGAGGGAGAGACCCAGTACTTC
TRBJ1-2	13	.	TRBV14	TRBD1	CASSPRTGHGYTF	TGTGCCAGCAGCCCCCGGACAGGGCATGGCTACACCTTC
TRBJ1-4	17	.	TRBV4-2	.	CASSQDARGGRGEKLFF	TGTGCCAGCAGCCAAGACGCCCGTGGGGGCCGGGGTGAAAAACTGTTTTTT
TRBJ1-3	13	.	TRBV11-2	TRBD1	CALRDRGMNTIYF	TGTGCTCTTCGGGACAGGGGTATGAACACCATATATTTT
TRBJ2-7	14	.	TRBV27	.	CASSLWGNTYEQYF	TGTGCCAGCAGTTTATGGGGCAATACCTACGAGCAGTACTTC
TRBJ2-6	17	.	TRBV2	TRBD1	CASSPGQGTYGANVLTF	TGTGCCAGCAGTCCTGGACAGGGTACCTATGGGGCCAACGTCCTGACTTTC
TRBJ2-3	14	.	TRBV6-5	TRBD1	CASSRQGATDTQYF	TGTGCCAGCAGTCGACAGGGGGCAACAGATACGCAGTATTTT
TRBJ1-1	14	.	TRBV3-1/TRBV3-2	.	CASSLSPEPREAFF	TGTGCCAGCAGCCTGTCCCCAGAACCCAGGGAAGCTTTCTTT
TRBJ2-5	17	.	TRBV5-1	TRBD2	CASSLHPSGGAGETQYF	TGCGCCAGCAGCTTGCATCCTAGCGGGGGGGCCGGGGAGACCCAGTACTTC
TRBJ2-5	13	.	TRBV7-9	TRBD1	CASSWDSQETQYF	TGTGCCAGCAGCTGGGACAGTCAAGAGACCCAGTACTTC
TRBJ2-3	16	.	TRBV27	.	CASRTLTRRGTDTQYF	TGTGCCAGCAGGACCTTGACTAGGAGGGGCACAGATACGCAGTATTTT
TRBJ1-3	14	.	TRBV29-1	.	CSHSGDSSGNTIYF	TGCAGCCACTCGGGGGATAGCTCTGGAAACACCATATATTTT
TRBJ2-3	16	.	TRBV18	TRBD2	CASSPASGVGIGTQYF	TGTGCCAGCTCACCAGCTAGCGGGGTAGGAATAGGTACGCAGTATTTT
TRBJ2-7	14	.	TRBV30	.	CAWSAPGYRGEQYF	TGTGCCTGGAGTGCACCGGGCTACCGGGGGGAGCAGTACTTC
TRBJ2-1	15	once	TRBV5-4	TRBD1	CASSFWDRPYNEQFF	TGTGCCAGCAGCTTTTGGGACAGGCCCTACAATGAGCAGTTCTTC
TRBJ2-2	15	.	TRBV5-1	TRBD1	CASSLARGLGGELFF	TGCGCCAGCAGCTTGGCGAGGGGGCTTGGCGGGGAGCTGTTTTTT
TRBJ2-1	16	few	TRBV3-1/TRBV3-2	.	CASSPRDSSLGNEQFF	TGTGCCAGCAGCCCGCGGGACAGTAGCCTGGGGAATGAGCAGTTCTTC
TRBJ2-7	11	once	TRBV19	TRBD1	CASGQGYEQYF	TGTGCCAGTGGACAGGGCTACGAGCAGTACTTC
TRBJ2-3	15	.	TRBV7-9	.	CASSFGQKYTDTQYF	TGTGCCAGCAGCTTTGGACAGAAATACACAGATACGCAGTATTTT
TRBJ2-2	17	.	TRBV7-2	.	CASSLFGSRVDTGELFF	TGTGCCAGCAGCTTGTTCGGGTCCCGTGTGGACACCGGGGAGCTGTTTTTT
TRBJ1-5	13	.	TRBV12-3/TRBV12-4	.	CASTPSGGQPQHF	TGTGCCAGCACCCCATCGGGTGGTCAGCCCCAGCATTTT
TRBJ2-4	16	.	TRBV18	TRBD1	CASSHSTGQGKDIQYF	TGTGCCAGCTCACACTCTACCGGACAGGGAAAGGACATTCAGTACTTC
TRBJ2-7	16	few	TRBV3-1/TRBV3-2	.	CASSHSAPRGRGGQYF	TGTGCCAGCAGCCACAGTGCCCCCCGGGGCCGAGGGGGGCAGTACTTC
TRBJ2-1	14	.	TRBV5-5	TRBD2	CASSGAGTSRDQFF	TGTGCCAGCAGCGGCGCCGGGACTAGCAGGGATCAGTTCTTC
TRBJ1-1	14	.	TRBV9	.	CASSVGHAGAEAFF	TGTGCCAGCAGCGTTGGTCACGCCGGTGCTGAAGCTTTCTTT
TRBJ2-2	18	.	TRBV5-8	TRBD2	CASSKLAGQGLRNGELFF	TGTGCCAGCAGCAAACTAGCGGGGCAGGGCCTTCGGAACGGGGAGCTGTTTTTT
TRBJ1-1	14	.	TRBV11-2	.	CASSFRTGNTEAFF	TGTGCCAGCAGCTTCAGAACAGGGAACACTGAAGCTTTCTTT
TRBJ1-1	13	few	TRBV6-5	TRBD1	CASRQGTNTEAFF	TGTGCCAGCAGACAGGGGACGAACACTGAAGCTTTCTTT
TRBJ1-2	15	.	TRBV4-3	.	CASSGQTNANYGYTF	TGCGCCAGCAGCGGACAGACCAACGCTAACTATGGCTACACCTTC
TRBJ2-5	15	once	TRBV5-1	TRBD2	CASSLEASGEETQYF	TGCGCCAGCAGCTTGGAGGCTAGCGGAGAAGAGACCCAGTACTTC
TRBJ1-3	15	.	TRBV6-5	TRBD1	CASSYSGQGVNTIYF	TGTGCCAGCAGTTACTCAGGGCAGGGGGTAAACACCATATATTTT
TRBJ2-7	13	once	TRBV27	TRBD2	CASRTSGRYEQYF	TGTGCCAGCAGGACTAGCGGGAGATACGAGCAGTACTTC
TRBJ2-7	15	.	TRBV19	.	CASSNPGDTRYEQYF	TGTGCCAGTAGTAACCCAGGGGATACTCGCTACGAGCAGTACTTC
TRBJ1-5	15	.	TRBV7-8	.	CASSLMGGSNQPQHF	TGTGCCAGCAGCTTAATGGGGGGTAGCAATCAGCCCCAGCATTTT
TRBJ2-1	15	.	TRBV5-4	.	CASSYRGGSYNEQFF	TGTGCCAGCAGCTATCGAGGAGGATCCTACAATGAGCAGTTCTTC